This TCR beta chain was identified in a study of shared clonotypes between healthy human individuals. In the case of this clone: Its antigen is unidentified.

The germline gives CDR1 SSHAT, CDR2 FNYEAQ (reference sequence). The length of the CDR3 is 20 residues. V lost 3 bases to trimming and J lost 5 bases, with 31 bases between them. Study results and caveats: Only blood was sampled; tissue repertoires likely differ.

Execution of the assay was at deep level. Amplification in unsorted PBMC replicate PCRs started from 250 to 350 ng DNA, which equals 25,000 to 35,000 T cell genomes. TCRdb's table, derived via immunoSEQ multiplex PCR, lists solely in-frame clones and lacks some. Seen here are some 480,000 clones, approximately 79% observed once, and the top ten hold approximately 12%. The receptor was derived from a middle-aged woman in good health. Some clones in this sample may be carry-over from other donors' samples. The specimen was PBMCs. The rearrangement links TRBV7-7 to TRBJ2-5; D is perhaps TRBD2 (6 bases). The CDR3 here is CASSLRLPDLGGIVYETQYF. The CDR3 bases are TGTGCCAGCAGCTTGCGACTCCCGGACCTCGGGGGAATAGTGTATGAGACCCAGTACTTC.